This TCR beta chain was recovered during a study of blood T cells in healthy people across ages. Trimming shortened V by 5 bases and J by 0 bases, and 18 bases separated the two germline ends. The V gene's germline CDR1 is DFQATT and CDR2 SNEGSKA (reference sequence). The CDR3 has 16 amino acids. Of note for this clonotype: Its antigen remains unknown.

A second PCR of roughly 7 to 11 cycles used a sample-barcoded 5' primer and a J-beta primer mix. TCRdb reanalysed the 5' RACE reads using MiXCR and keeps one entry per CDR3 protein. The sample records about 620,000 distinct CDR3 sequences, about 21% being singletons. Study results and caveats: TCR beta diversity per million T cells fell roughly linearly with age.

The chain employs TRBV20-1 and TRBJ2-3, with a tentative D call TRBD2 (5 bases). This clonotype was obtained from a man between 65 and 85 years old in good health. Sequencing was performed on blood. CDR3 nucleotides: TGCAGTGCTCCGCGGCGGGCCAGATCTAGCACAGATACGCAGTATTTT. It is translated as CSAPRRARSSTDTQYF.